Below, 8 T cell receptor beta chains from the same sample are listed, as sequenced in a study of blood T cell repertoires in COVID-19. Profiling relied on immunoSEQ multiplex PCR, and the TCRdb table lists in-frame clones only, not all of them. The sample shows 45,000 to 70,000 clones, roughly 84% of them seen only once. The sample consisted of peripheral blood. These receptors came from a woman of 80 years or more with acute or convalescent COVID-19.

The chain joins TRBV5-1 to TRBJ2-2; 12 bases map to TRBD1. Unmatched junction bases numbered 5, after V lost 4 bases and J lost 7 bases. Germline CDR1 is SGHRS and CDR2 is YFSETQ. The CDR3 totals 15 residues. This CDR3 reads CASSAGTGGDGELFF. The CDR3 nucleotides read TGCGCCAGCAGCGCCGGGACAGGGGGCGACGGGGAGCTGTTTTTT.

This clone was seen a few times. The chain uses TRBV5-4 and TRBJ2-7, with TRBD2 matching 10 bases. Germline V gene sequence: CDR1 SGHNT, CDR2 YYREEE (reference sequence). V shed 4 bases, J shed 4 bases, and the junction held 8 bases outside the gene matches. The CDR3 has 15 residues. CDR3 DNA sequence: TGTGCCAGCAGCCCCAGGACTAGCGGTGCGTACGAGCAGTACTTC. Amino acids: CASSPRTSGAYEQYF.

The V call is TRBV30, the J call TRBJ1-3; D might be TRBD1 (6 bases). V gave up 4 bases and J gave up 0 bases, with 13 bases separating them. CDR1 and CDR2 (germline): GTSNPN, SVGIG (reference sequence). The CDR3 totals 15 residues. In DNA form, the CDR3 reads TGTGCCTGGACGGGACATTTCAGCTCTGGAAACACCATATATTTT. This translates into CAWTGHFSSGNTIYF.

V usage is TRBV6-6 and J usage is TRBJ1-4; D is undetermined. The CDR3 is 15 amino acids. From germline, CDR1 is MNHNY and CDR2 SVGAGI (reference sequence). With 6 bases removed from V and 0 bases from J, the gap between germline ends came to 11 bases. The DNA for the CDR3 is TGTGCCAGCAGCTACGACACGCCAACTAATGAAAAACTGTTTTTT. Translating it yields CASSYDTPTNEKLFF.

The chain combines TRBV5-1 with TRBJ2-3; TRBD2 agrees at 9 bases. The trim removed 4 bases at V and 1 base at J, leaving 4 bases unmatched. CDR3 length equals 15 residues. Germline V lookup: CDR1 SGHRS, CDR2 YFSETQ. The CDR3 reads CASSPASGGTDTQYF. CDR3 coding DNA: TGCGCCAGCAGCCCCGCTAGCGGGGGCACAGATACGCAGTATTTT.

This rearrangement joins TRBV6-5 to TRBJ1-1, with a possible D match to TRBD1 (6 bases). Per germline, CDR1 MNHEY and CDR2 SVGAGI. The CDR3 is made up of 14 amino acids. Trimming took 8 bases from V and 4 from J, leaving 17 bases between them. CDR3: CASVSTGTGTEAFF. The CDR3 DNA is TGTGCCAGCGTGTCCACAGGGACGGGCACTGAAGCTTTCTTT.

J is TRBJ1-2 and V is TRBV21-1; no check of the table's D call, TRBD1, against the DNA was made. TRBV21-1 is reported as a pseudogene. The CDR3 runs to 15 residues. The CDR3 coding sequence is TGTGCCAGCAGCAAAGACACAGGGGGCCGGTATGGCTACACCTTC. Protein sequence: CASSKDTGGRYGYTF.

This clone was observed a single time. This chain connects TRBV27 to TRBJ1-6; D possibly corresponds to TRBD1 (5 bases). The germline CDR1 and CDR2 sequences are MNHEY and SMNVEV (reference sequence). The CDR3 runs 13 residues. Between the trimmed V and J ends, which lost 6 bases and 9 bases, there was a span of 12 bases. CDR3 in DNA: TGTGCCAGCAGCCCGACAGCCAGTTCACCCCTCCACTTT. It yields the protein CASSPTASSPLHF.